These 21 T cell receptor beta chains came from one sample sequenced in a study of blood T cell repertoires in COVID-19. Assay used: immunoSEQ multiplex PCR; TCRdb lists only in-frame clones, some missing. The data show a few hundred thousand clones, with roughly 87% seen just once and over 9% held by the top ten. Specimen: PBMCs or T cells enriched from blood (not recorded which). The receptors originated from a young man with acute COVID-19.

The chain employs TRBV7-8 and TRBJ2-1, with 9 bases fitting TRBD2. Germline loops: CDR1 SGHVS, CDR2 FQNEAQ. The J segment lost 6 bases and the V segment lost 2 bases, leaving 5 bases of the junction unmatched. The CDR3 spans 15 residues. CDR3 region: CASSLRVAGANEQFF. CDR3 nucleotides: TGTGCCAGCAGCTTAAGGGTAGCGGGAGCCAATGAGCAGTTCTTC.

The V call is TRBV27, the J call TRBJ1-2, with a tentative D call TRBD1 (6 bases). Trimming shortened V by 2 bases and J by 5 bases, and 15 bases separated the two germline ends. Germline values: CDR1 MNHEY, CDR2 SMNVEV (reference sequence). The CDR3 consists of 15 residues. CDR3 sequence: CASSLGAQGLYGYTF. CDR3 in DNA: TGTGCCAGCAGTTTAGGGGCCCAGGGGCTATATGGCTACACCTTC.

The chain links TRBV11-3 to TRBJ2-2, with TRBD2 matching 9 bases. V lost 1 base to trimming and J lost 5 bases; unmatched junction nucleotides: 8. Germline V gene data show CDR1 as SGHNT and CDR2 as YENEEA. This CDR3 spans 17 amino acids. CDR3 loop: CASSLVAGGPSTGELFF. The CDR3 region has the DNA TGTGCCAGCAGCTTAGTTGCGGGAGGGCCGTCGACCGGGGAGCTGTTTTTT.

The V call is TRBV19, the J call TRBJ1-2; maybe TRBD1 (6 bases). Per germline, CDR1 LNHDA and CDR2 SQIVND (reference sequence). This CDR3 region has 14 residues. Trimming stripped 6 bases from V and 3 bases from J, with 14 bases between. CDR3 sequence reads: CASREQGVDYGYTF. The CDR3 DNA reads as TGTGCCAGTAGAGAACAGGGAGTTGACTATGGCTACACCTTC.

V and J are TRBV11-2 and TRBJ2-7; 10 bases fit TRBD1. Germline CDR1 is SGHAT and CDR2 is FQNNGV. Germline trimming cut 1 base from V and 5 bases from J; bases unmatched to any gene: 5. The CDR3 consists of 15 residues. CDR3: CASSLVGQGRNEQYF. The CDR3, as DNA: TGTGCCAGCAGCTTAGTGGGACAGGGGAGGAACGAGCAGTACTTC.

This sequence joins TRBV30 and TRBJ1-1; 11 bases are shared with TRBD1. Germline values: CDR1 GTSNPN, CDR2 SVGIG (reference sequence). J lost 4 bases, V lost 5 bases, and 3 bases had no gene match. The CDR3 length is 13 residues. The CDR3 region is CAWGQGAGTEAFF. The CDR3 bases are TGTGCCTGGGGACAGGGGGCCGGCACTGAAGCTTTCTTT. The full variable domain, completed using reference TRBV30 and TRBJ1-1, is SQTIHQWPATLVQPVGSPLSLECTVEGTSNPNLYWYRQAAGRGLQLLFYSVGIGQISSEVPQNLSASRPQDRQFILSSKKLLLSDSGFYLCAWGQGAGTEAFFGQGTRLTVV.

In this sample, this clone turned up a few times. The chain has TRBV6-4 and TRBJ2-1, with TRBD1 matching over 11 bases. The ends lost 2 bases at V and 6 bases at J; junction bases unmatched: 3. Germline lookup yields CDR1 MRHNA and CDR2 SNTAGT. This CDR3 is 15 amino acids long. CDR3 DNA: TGTGCCAGCAGTGACGGGACAGGGGGTATCAATGAGCAGTTCTTC. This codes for CASSDGTGGINEQFF.

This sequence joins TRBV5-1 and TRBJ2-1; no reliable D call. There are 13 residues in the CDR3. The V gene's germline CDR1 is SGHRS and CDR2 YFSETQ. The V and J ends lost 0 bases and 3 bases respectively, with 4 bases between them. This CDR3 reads CASSLANYNEQFF. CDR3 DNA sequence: TGCGCCAGCAGCTTGGCTAACTACAATGAGCAGTTCTTC.

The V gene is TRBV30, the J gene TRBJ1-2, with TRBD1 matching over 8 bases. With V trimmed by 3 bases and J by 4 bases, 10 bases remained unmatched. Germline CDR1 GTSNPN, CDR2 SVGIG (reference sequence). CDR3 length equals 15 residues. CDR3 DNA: TGTGCCTGGAGCCCAGGGGGCGCCGCGGTCTATGGCTACACCTTC. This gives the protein CAWSPGGAAVYGYTF.

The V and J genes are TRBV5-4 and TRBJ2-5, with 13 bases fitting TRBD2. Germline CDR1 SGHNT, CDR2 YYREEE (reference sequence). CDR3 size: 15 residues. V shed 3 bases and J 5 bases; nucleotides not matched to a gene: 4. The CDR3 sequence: CASSSGLAGSETQYF. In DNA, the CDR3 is TGTGCCAGCAGCTCGGGACTAGCGGGAAGCGAGACCCAGTACTTC.

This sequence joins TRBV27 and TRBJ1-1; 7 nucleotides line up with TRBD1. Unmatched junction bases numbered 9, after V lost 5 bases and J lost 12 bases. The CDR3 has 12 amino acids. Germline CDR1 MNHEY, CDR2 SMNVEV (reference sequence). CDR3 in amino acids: CASSKQDRKTFF. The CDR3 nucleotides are TGTGCCAGCAGTAAACAGGACAGGAAAACTTTCTTT.

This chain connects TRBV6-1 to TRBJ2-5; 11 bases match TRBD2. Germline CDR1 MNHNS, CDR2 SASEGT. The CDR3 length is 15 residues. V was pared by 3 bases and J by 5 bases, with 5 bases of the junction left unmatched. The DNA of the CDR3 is TGTGCCAGCAGTGATGAACTAGCGGGAGCGGAGACCCAGTACTTC. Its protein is CASSDELAGAETQYF.

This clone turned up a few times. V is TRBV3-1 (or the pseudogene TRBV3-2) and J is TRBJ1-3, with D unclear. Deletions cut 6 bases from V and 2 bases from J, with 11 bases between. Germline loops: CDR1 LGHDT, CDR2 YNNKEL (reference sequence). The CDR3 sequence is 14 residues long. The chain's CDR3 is CASRRREAGNTIYF. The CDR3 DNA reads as TGTGCCAGCAGGCGACGGGAGGCTGGAAACACCATATATTTT.

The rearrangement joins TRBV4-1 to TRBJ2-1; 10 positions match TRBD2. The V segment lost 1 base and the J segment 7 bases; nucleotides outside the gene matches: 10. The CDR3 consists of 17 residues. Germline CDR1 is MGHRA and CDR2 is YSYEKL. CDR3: CASSQVPSGSRLNEQFF. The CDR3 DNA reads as TGCGCCAGCAGCCAAGTTCCTAGCGGGAGCCGTTTGAATGAGCAGTTCTTC.

The CDR3 nucleotides are TGTGCCAGCAGCTTATTGGGCGGCAATCAGCCCCAGCATTTT. This codes for CASSLLGGNQPQHF. The chain links TRBV11-2 to TRBJ1-5; D uncertain. V lost 2 bases and J lost 2, with 7 bases in between. This CDR3 has 14 amino acids. CDR1 SGHAT and CDR2 FQNNGV come from the germline V gene.

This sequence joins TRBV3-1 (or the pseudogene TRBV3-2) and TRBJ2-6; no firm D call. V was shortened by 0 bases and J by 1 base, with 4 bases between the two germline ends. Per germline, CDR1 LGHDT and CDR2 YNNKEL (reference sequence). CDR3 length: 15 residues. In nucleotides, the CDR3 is TGTGCCAGCAGCCAAGACCCGTCTGGGGCCAACGTCCTGACTTTC. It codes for CASSQDPSGANVLTF.

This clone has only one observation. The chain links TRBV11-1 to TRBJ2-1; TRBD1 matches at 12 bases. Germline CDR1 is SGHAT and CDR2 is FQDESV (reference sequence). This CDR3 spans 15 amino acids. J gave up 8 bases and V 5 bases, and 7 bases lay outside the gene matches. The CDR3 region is CASSTGTGGGDEQFF. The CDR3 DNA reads TGTGCCAGCAGCACCGGGACAGGGGGCGGGGATGAGCAGTTCTTC.

CDR3 sequence reads: CASREGAYGYTF. Here the CDR3 DNA reads TGTGCCAGCAGGGAGGGGGCCTATGGCTACACCTTC. V and J are TRBV2 and TRBJ1-2, with TRBD1 identical over 7 bases. The CDR3 length is 12 residues. The germline CDR1 and CDR2 sequences are SNHLY and FYNNEI. V was clipped by 6 bases and J by 4 bases; unmatched bases: 2. The complete variable domain, with remaining parts taken from reference TRBV2 and TRBJ1-2, reads EPEVTQTPSHQVTQMGQEVILRCVPISNHLYFYWYRQILGQKVEFLVSFYNNEISEKSEIFDDQFSVERPDGSNFTLKIRSTKLEDSAMYFCASREGAYGYTFGSGTRLTVV.

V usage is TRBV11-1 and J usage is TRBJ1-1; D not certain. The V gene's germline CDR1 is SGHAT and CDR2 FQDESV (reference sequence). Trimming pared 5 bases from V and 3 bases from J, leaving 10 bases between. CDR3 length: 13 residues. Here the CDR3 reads CASSPTRDTEAFF. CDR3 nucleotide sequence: TGTGCCAGCAGCCCTACCCGGGACACTGAAGCTTTCTTT.

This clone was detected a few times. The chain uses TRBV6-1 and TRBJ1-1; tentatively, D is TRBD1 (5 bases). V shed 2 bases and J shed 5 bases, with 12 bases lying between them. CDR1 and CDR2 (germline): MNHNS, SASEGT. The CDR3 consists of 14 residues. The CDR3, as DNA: TGTGCCAGCAGTGAACGTGCCGGGGGGACTGAAGCTTTCTTT. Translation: CASSERAGGTEAFF.

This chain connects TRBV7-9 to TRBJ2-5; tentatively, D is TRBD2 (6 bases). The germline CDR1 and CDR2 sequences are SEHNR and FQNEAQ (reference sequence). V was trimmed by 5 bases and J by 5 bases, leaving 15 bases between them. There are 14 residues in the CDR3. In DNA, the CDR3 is TGTGCCAGCAGCCCGCCGGGGGTTAGGGAGACCCAGTACTTC. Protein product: CASSPPGVRETQYF.